The entry below gives a single T cell receptor beta chain sequence along with its context. Measured with immunoSEQ multiplex PCR; TCRdb has only the in-frame clones, and not every one. The sample gives more than 300,000 clones, 88% of which show up once; roughly 1.2% is in the top ten. These data come from a study of blood T cell repertoires in COVID-19. This CDR3 comprises 15 residues. Per the germline V gene, CDR1 is KGHSH and CDR2 is LQKENI. Trimming removed 3 bases from V and 5 bases from J; junction bases left unmatched: 5. The sample taken for sequencing was PBMCs or T cells enriched from blood (not recorded which). The sequence derives from a woman aged 18-29 years who had recovered from COVID-19. The V and J genes are TRBV18 and TRBJ1-2; 11 bases fit TRBD1. CDR3: CASSPAGQGVYGYTF. Here the CDR3 DNA reads TGTGCCAGCTCACCGGCGGGACAGGGGGTTTATGGCTACACCTTC.